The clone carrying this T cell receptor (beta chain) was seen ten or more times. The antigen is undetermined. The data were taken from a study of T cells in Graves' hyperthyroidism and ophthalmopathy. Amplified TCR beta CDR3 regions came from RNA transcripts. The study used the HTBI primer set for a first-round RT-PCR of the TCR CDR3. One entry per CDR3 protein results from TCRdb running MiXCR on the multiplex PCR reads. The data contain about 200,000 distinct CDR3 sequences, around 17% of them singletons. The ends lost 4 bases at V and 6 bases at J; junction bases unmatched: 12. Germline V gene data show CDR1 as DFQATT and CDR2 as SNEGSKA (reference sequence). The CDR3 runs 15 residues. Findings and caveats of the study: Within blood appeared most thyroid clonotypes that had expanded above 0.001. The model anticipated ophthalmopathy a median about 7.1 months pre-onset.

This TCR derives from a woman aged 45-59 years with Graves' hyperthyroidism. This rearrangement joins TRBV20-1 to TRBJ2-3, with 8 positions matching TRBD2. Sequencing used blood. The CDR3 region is CSATQLAAGGDTQYF. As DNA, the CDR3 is TGCAGTGCTACCCAACTAGCGGCTGGGGGGGATACGCAGTATTTT.